Given below is one T cell receptor beta chain in context. This sample was taken from a study of blood T cell repertoires in COVID-19. This CDR3 is built from 17 residues. With V trimmed by 0 bases and J by 3 bases, 11 bases remained unmatched. Germline-derived CDR1 and CDR2 are PRHDT and FYEKMQ (reference sequence). The repertoire was sequenced with immunoSEQ multiplex PCR; TCRdb's copy has only in-frame clones and lacks some. The sample contains 70,000 or so clones, more than 70% of which appear only once. The receptor was isolated from a human donor in a cohort sampled during active COVID-19. The chain recombines TRBV13 with TRBJ2-7; TRBD2 agrees at 7 bases. Sequenced material: peripheral blood. DNA of the CDR3: TGTGCCAGCAGCTTAGGTACCACTCGCGGGAGAATCTACGAGCAGTACGTC. Encoded protein: CASSLGTTRGRIYEQYV.